The 16 T cell receptor beta chains below come from one sample, sequenced in a study of T cells in Graves' hyperthyroidism and ophthalmopathy. RNA transcripts yielded amplified TCR beta CDR3 regions. The study used the HTBI primer set for a first-round RT-PCR of the TCR CDR3. TCRdb reprocessed the multiplex PCR reads via MiXCR and lists one record per CDR3 protein. The repertoire consists of about 620,000 distinct CDR3 sequences, with around 15% occurring once and the leading ten covering around 4%. Material for sequencing was blood. Receptor source: a woman aged 25 to 39 with Graves' hyperthyroidism.

This clonotype was seen ten or more times. The V call is TRBV30, the J call TRBJ2-3, with TRBD2 identical over 12 bases. The CDR3 has 15 residues. Unmatched junction bases numbered 4, after V lost 1 base and J lost 5 bases. From germline, CDR1 is GTSNPN and CDR2 SVGIG (reference sequence). This chain's CDR3 is CAWSGLAGVRDTQYF. The CDR3 bases are TGTGCCTGGAGTGGACTAGCGGGAGTCAGAGATACGCAGTATTTT.

This clonotype was recorded at least ten times. This chain connects TRBV18 to TRBJ2-3; no reliable D call. CDR1 KGHSH and CDR2 LQKENI come from the germline V gene. This CDR3 has 16 amino acids. V was pared by 2 bases and J by 2 bases, with 14 bases between. The CDR3 sequence is CASSPSLSRNTDTQYF. CDR3 DNA sequence: TGTGCCAGCTCACCAAGTCTCTCGCGCAACACAGATACGCAGTATTTT.

The chain employs TRBV28 and TRBJ1-5, with TRBD1 matching over 8 bases. The CDR3 is made up of 18 amino acids. Germline lookup yields CDR1 MDHEN and CDR2 SYDVKM. The ends lost 3 bases at V and 0 bases at J; junction bases unmatched: 10. CDR3 sequence reads: CASSFRGGTGYSNQPQHF. CDR3 in DNA: TGTGCCAGCAGTTTCAGGGGGGGGACAGGTTATAGCAATCAGCCCCAGCATTTT.

This clonotype occurred many times. The gene calls are TRBV11-1 and TRBJ2-7; D ambiguous. The CDR3 loop spans 14 amino acids. Germline V gene data show CDR1 as SGHAT and CDR2 as FQDESV (reference sequence). V lost 3 bases and J lost 7, with 16 bases in between. For the CDR3, the DNA is TGTGCCAGCAGCTTCCCCCGGTCCTCGTGGGAGCAGTACTTC. It yields the protein CASSFPRSSWEQYF. Filled out from reference TRBV11-1 and TRBJ2-7, the complete variable domain reads EAEVAQSPRYKITEKSQAVAFWCDPISGHATLYWYRQILGQGPELLVQFQDESVVDDSQLPKDRFSAERLKGVDSTLKIQPAELGDSAMYLCASSFPRSSWEQYFGPGTRLTVT.

This clonotype has ten or more counts. This chain connects TRBV10-2 to TRBJ2-3; TRBD2 matches at 8 bases. Germline V gene sequence: CDR1 WSHSY, CDR2 SAAADI. J was trimmed by 6 bases and V by 7 bases; bases with no gene match: 9. This CDR3 contains 14 residues. Here the CDR3 reads CASTSAGLVDTQYF. The CDR3, as DNA: TGCGCCAGCACATCCGCGGGACTAGTCGATACGCAGTATTTT.

This clonotype was counted a few times. This chain links TRBV6-2 or TRBV6-3 with TRBJ2-2, with D perhaps matching TRBD1 (6 bases). Trimming cost V 0 bases and J 0 bases, with 11 bases left between them. The germline V gene has CDR1 MNHEY and CDR2 SVGEGT. The CDR3 extends over 17 amino acids. The CDR3 nucleotides read TGTGCCAGCAGTTACTCGGCAGGGGTTTCGAACACCGGGGAGCTGTTTTTT. Its protein is CASSYSAGVSNTGELFF.

Ten or more counts support this clonotype. V usage is TRBV7-2 and J usage is TRBJ2-7, with D perhaps TRBD1 (5 bases). Germline-derived CDR1 and CDR2 are SGHTA and FQGNSA. V was trimmed by 1 base and J by 1 base, leaving 11 bases between them. CDR3 length: 15 residues. The CDR3 here is CASSLGPGKSYEQYF. The DNA of the CDR3 is TGTGCCAGCAGCTTAGGGCCAGGGAAATCCTACGAGCAGTACTTC.

As regards this clonotype: With a much larger clone just one base away, this may be a read error. No conserved phenylalanine or tryptophan ends this CDR3, so it is likely a read error. The rearrangement uses TRBV29-1 and TRBJ1-2; 9 nucleotides align to TRBD1. The CDR3 is 15 residues long. Germline lookup yields CDR1 SQVTM and CDR2 ANQGSEA. The ends lost 1 base at V and 9 bases at J; junction bases unmatched: 12. CDR3 loop: CSVEGVLQGASRYTL. The CDR3, as DNA: TGCAGCGTTGAAGGGGTTCTACAGGGGGCGAGCCGCTACACCCTC.

This sequence joins TRBV9 and TRBJ2-5; 7 bases line up with TRBD2. Looked up from germline, CDR1 is SGDLS and CDR2 is YYNGEE. V gave up 4 bases and J gave up 7 bases; unmatched junction bases: 13. The CDR3 totals 15 residues. The CDR3 spells CASSPRGDLGRTQYF. The CDR3 DNA reads as TGTGCCAGCAGCCCCCGGGGGGACTTGGGACGGACCCAGTACTTC.

The chain uses TRBV9 and TRBJ2-7; D unresolved. CDR3 length equals 15 residues. V gave up 0 bases and J gave up 7 bases, with 17 bases separating them. Germline lookup yields CDR1 SGDLS and CDR2 YYNGEE. CDR3 loop: CASSVVGSSSEEQYF. The DNA for the CDR3 is TGTGCCAGCAGCGTAGTGGGCAGTTCCTCGGAAGAGCAGTACTTC.

This clonotype was picked up a small number of times. It may be a read error: a sequence one base away is much more abundant. The chain links TRBV28 to TRBJ2-1, with 7 bases identical to TRBD2. V was clipped by 3 bases and J by 9 bases; unmatched bases: 5. Germline CDR1 MDHEN, CDR2 SYDVKM. CDR3 length equals 13 residues. DNA of the CDR3: TGTGCCAGCAGTTTGGTCGGGAGGCTTGAGCAGTTCTTC. The encoded protein is CASSLVGRLEQFF.

This clonotype has a count of ten or more. This chain uses TRBV11-2 with TRBJ2-7, with D unclear. V lost 4 bases and J 3 bases, leaving 10 bases between the germline ends. This CDR3 comprises 13 residues. Germline V gene lookup returns CDR1 SGHAT and CDR2 FQNNGV. In DNA form, the CDR3 reads TGTGCCAGCAGCTGGACCGGTCTCTACGAGCAGTACTTC. This sequence encodes CASSWTGLYEQYF.

This chain connects TRBV11-2 to TRBJ2-1; D is unclear. The CDR3 consists of 16 residues. V was clipped by 4 bases and J by 9 bases, with 22 bases between them. Germline V gene data show CDR1 as SGHAT and CDR2 as FQNNGV. Here the CDR3 DNA reads TGTGCCAGCAGCTCCATAACGGGCCTCGAGGAGCGTGAGCAGTTCTTC. As protein: CASSSITGLEEREQFF.

V and J are TRBV19 and TRBJ1-1; the match to TRBD1 covers 8 bases. The CDR3 contains 13 residues. Germline V gives CDR1 LNHDA, CDR2 SQIVND (reference sequence). V gave up 7 bases and J gave up 5 bases; unmatched junction bases: 6. The CDR3 DNA reads as TGTGCCAGTATCTTCCAGGGGGCTACTGAAGCTTTCTTT. This encodes CASIFQGATEAFF.

This clonotype was found many times. The chain links TRBV28 to TRBJ1-2; D might be TRBD1 (6 bases). Germline CDR1 MDHEN, CDR2 SYDVKM. Deletions cut 6 bases from V and 4 bases from J, with 12 bases between. The CDR3 is 13 residues long. DNA for the CDR3: TGTGCCAGCAGAGTCCAGGGGTTCTATGGCTACACCTTC. Amino acid sequence: CASRVQGFYGYTF.

Ten or more counts support this clonotype. The chain carries TRBV11-2 and TRBJ2-1, with 11 bases aligning to TRBD2. From germline, CDR1 is SGHAT and CDR2 FQNNGV. Germline trimming cut 6 bases from V and 7 bases from J; bases unmatched to any gene: 5. The CDR3 totals 14 residues. For the CDR3, the DNA is TGTGCCAGCAGTTTAACTAGCGGGGGAAATGAGCAGTTCTTC. Encoded protein: CASSLTSGGNEQFF.